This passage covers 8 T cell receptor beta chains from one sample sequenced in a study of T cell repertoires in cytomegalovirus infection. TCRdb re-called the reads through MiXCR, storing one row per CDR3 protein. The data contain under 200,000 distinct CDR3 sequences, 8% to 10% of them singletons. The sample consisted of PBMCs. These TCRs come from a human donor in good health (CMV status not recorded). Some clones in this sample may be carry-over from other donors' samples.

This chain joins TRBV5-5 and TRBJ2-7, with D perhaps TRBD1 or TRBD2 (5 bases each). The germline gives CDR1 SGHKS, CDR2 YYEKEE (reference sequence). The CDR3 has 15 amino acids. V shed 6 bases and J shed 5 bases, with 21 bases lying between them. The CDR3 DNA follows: TGTGCCAGCACCTCAATGAGGGGCGTCTCGAACGAGCAGTACTTC. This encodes CASTSMRGVSNEQYF.

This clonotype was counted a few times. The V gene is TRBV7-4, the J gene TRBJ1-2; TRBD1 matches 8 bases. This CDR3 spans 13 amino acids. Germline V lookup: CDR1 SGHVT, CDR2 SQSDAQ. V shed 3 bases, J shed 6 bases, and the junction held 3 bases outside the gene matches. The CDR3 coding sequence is TGTGCCAGCAGCTTTCCAGGGGGCGATGGCTACACCTTC. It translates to CASSFPGGDGYTF.

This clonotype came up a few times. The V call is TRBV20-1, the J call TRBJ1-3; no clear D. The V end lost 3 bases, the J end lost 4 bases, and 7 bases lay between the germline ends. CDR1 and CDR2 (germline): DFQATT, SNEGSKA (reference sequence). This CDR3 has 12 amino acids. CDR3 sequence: CSARAAGNTIYF. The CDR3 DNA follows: TGCAGTGCTAGGGCGGCCGGAAACACCATATATTTT.

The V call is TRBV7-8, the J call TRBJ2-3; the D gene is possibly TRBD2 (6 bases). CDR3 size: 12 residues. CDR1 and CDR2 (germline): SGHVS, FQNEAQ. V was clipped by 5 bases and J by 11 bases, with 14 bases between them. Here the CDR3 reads CASSPVAGKQYF. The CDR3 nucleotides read TGTGCCAGCAGCCCAGTCGCGGGGAAGCAGTATTTT.

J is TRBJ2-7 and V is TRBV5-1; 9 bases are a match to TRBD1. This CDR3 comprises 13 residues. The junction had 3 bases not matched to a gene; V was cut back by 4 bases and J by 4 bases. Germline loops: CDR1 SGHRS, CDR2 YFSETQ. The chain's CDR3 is CASSTGTGYEQYF. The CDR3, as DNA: TGCGCCAGCAGCACCGGGACAGGGTACGAGCAGTACTTC.

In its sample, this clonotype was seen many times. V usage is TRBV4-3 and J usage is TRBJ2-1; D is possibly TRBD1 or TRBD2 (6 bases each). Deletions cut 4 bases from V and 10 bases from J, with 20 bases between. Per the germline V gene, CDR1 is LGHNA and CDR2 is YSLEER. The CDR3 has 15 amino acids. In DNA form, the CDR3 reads TGCGCCAGCAGCCCCGAAGGGGGGAGGAGAGGAGAGCAGTTCTTC. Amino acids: CASSPEGGRRGEQFF.

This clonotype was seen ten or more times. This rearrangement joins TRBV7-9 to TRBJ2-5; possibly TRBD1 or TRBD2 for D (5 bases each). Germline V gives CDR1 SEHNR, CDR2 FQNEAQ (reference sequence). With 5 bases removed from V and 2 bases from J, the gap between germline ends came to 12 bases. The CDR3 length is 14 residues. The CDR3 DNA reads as TGTGCCAGCAGCACCCGGGACGCACAAGAGACCCAGTACTTC. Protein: CASSTRDAQETQYF.

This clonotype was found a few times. The CDR3 bases are TGTGCCAGCAGCACGACCAGGTCCCTTTATCAGCCCCAGCATTTT. Encoded protein: CASSTTRSLYQPQHF. This chain links TRBV6-6 with TRBJ1-5; no clear D gene. CDR1 is MNHNY and CDR2 is SVGAGI in the germline V gene (reference sequence). This CDR3 comprises 15 residues. V was cut by 6 bases and J by 5 bases, with 17 bases left in between.